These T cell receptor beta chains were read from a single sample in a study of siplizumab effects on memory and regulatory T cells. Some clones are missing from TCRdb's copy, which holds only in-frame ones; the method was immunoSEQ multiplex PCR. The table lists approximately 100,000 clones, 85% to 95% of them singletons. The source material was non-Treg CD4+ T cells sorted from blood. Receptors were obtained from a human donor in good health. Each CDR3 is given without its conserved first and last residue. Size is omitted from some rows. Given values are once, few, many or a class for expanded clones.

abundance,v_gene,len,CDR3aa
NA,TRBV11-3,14,ASSLRTSGNTDTQY
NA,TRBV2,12,ASSEYSSYNEQF
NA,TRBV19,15,ASRTLGLAGGPDTQY
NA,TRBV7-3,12,ASSLSWGNTEAF
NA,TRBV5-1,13,ASSLAGTGVYGYT
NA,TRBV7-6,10,ATTVGSGTQY
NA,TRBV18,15,ASSPGTGTTYYNEQF
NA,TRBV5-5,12,ASSLLGGGTEAF
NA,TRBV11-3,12,ASSLVSLTGELF
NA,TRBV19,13,ASSIVGANTGELF
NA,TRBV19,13,ASSVTSDSYNEQF
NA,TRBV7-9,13,ASSHHFTSGETQY
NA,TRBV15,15,ATSRDGQGGLNTEAF
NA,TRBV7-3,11,ASSVIGRGPQF
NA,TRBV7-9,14,ASSSSGENGRETQY
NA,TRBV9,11,ASSVAPDSIQY
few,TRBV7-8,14,ASSLGRGSSTGELF
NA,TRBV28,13,ASTEAAGSYNEQF
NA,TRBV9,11,ASSPPLRDEQY
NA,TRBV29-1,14,SARGTSGIYTDTQY
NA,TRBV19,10,ASSPRRGGYT
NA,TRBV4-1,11,ASSQALDAEAF
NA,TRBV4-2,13,ASSPRGLAGGEQF
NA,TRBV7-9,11,ASSFRVNNEQF
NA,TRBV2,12,ASSPEIEYHEQF
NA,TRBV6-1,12,ASRDGHDRQPQH
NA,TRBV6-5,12,ASSYSGPDNEQF
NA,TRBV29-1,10,SARHGDQPQH
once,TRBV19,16,ASSTLRTSGPSTDTQY
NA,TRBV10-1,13,ASSQAGTGYNEQF
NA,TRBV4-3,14,ASSQASGSGANVLT
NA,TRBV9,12,ASSPLFSADTQY
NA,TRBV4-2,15,ASSQEGTGVTTGEQF
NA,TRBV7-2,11,ASSFGRVYEQY
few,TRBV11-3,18,ASSSRFQTGRASGANVLT
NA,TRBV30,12,AWSGTEANYGYT
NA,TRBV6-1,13,ASSEQGRGDEKLF
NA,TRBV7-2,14,ASSLVGAPNNSPLH
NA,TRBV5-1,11,ASTLGLQDTQY
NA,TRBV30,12,AWSVTSPWGIQY
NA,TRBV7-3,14,ASSPARRSFGETQY
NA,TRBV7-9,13,ASSLSGLENYGYT
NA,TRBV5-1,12,ASRRTTGANEQF
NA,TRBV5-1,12,ASSASGMNTEAF
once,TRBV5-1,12,ASSLVGGQETQY
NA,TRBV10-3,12,AISEGQSNEKLF
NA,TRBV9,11,ASSPGGGYEQY
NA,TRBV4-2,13,ASSQDQGLNTEAF
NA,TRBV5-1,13,ASSLTGQVNEKLF
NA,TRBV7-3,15,ASSPTTTSGRTHEQF